This TCR beta chain was recorded in a study of PD-L1 blockade in urothelial cancer (dated by TCRdb to about 2017). Concerning the study at large: Therapy was started in 2014 for all patients, and atezolizumab 1,200 mg was administered intravenously every 3 weeks. About 85% of the roughly 29 patients were identified as males with urothelial cancer of bladder origin, and a prior smoking history was reported by 18 of 29 patients. Patients had an ECOG performance status of 0 or 1 and had received between 0 and 3 prior chemotherapy regimens. Blood samples were analyzed 3 weeks after the start of treatment (second dose) and 6 weeks after the start of treatment. A median of 141,255 T cells and 80,000 to 95,000 unique TCRs was obtained from blood samples, and a median clonality of around 0.08 was observed. An exploratory multi-omic analysis was conducted of the somatic, immune and clinical correlates of response to PD-L1 blockade with atezolizumab in urothelial cancer. Pretreatment tumor samples, along with matched peripheral blood serially collected before and after atezolizumab treatment, were subjected to TCR sequencing. Durable clinical benefit was defined as progression-free survival longer than 6 months, and TCR features were also tested against progression-free and overall survival. In the same patients who had TCR sequencing, pretreatment tumors also underwent whole exome sequencing and RNA sequencing. Under 10 patients reached durable clinical benefit, while fewer than 25 patients did not. Pretreatment blood TCR-seq was available for twenty-nine patients, at least one posttreatment blood collection was obtained for about 24 patients, and tumor TCR-seq was available for about 24 patients. Broader findings and caveats from the paper: Because of the small sample size (n ≈ 28) and the many exploratory analyses performed, the results are intended to be regarded as hypothesis-generating. Among patients with durable benefit, tumor-associated TCR clones showed greater expansion in peripheral blood 3 weeks after treatment started (n ≈ 24, p = 0.022). Improved progression-free and overall survival was associated with having pretreatment peripheral blood TCR clonality below the median.

As regards this clone: There is no known antigen for this receptor. Nothing much larger sits one base from this clone, and base qualities are not available.

The sample's time point label is to be understood as: pretreatment peripheral blood. A total of 25 to 30 patients with locally advanced or metastatic urothelial carcinoma, treated at Memorial Sloan Kettering on a trial protocol, made up the cohort. Peripheral blood mononuclear cells were collected from each patient pretreatment and during treatment, giving between 1 and 8 total time points per patient. The Qiagen DNeasy Blood extraction kit was used to purify genomic DNA from total PBMCs and tumor samples. PBMCs were collected pretreatment and during treatment and were isolated and stored as previously described. To estimate absolute template abundance from read counts, synthetic TCR analog templates were spiked into each PCR. Using the immunoSEQ assay, TCRbeta CDR3 regions were amplified from genomic DNA with bias-controlled V and J gene primers. Sequencing of rearranged TCRbeta segments was done at approximately 20X coverage. As for the authors' bioinformatics: Clustering was used to correct sequencing errors, and CDR3s were annotated against IMGT to assign V, D and J genes. Downstream analyses used only productive TCRbeta rearrangements and left out out-of-frame or stop-codon sequences. Clonality was calculated as one minus the Shannon entropy normalized by the log of the number of unique productive sequences. Fisher's exact test with Benjamini-Hochberg correction, at a threshold of adjusted p below 0.01, was used to find clones that differed between time points or between blood and tumor. In its TCRdb copy, this immuneACCESS table keeps in-frame sequences only and misses some clones. Where compared with another copy, unresolved V genes explain less than half of these, and the others have no known cause. The V and J calls and clone size are taken from that table; D and trimming were inferred from the DNA. This sample lists 35,000 to 50,000 clones; 70% to 90% were detected once. Together, the top ten hold roughly 16% of the sample.

The germline V gene (reference sequence) sets CDR1 to SEHNR and CDR2 to FQNEAQ. Trimming removed 5 bases from V and 2 bases from J, leaving 13 bases between the germline ends. The CDR3 holds 15 amino acids from the cysteine to the phenylalanine. Only the CDR3 portion is preserved as DNA: 45 bases, with reading frame beginning at the first base. This clonotype originated in a man aged 55 to 70 with urothelial cancer. The chain employs TRBV7-9 and TRBJ2-1; a tentative D match to TRBD2 spans 7 bases. The sequences come from PBMCs, collected around atezolizumab (anti-PD-L1) treatment. The DNA reads TGTGCCAGCAGCCCGGGGGGCGGGACCTACAATGAGCAGTTCTTC. It encodes CASSPGGGTYNEQFF. Here the CDR3 is joined to the reference TRBV7-9 and TRBJ2-1 genes, and the full variable domain is: DTGVSQNPRHKITKRGQNVTFRCDPISEHNRLYWYRQTLGQGPEFLTYFQNEAQLEKSRLLSDRFSAERPKGSFSTLEIQRTEQGDSAMYLCASSPGGGTYNEQFFGPGTRLTVL.